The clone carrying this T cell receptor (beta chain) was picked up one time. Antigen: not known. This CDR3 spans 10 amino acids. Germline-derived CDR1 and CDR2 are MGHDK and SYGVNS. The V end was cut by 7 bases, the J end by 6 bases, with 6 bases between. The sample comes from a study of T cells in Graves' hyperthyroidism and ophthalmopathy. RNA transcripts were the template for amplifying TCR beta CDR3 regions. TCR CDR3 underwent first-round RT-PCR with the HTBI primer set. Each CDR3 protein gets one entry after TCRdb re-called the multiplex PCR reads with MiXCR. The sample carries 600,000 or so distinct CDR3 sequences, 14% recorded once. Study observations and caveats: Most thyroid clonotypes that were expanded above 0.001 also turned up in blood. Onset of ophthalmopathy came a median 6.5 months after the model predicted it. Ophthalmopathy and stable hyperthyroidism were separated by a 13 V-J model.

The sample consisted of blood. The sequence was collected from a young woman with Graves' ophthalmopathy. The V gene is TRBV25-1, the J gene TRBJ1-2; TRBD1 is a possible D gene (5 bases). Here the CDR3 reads CASKGHGYTF. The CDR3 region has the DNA TGTGCCAGCAAGGGGCATGGCTACACCTTC.